Detailed here is one T cell receptor beta chain. Its antigen is currently unknown. This CDR3 is 12 amino acids long. The germline V gene encodes CDR1 SNHLY and CDR2 FYNNEI. V dropped 8 bases and J dropped 2 bases, with 9 bases sitting between them. Original analysis: ImmunoSEQ gave junction-only sequences without quality scores, so filtering differed. Data came from immunoSEQ multiplex PCR; TCRdb stores just in-frame clones and leaves some out. V and J calls and clone size follow that table, whereas D and trimming were derived from the DNA. The sample has just over 2,000,000 clones, 85% to 95% seen once; the top ten hold around 0.13%. Division of CD4+ cells produced a CD45RA+ naive subset and a CD45RA-negative memory subset. The record originates from a study of shared clonotypes between healthy human individuals. Notes on the study in general: It was observed that around 5% of naive CD4 clonotypes were shared across several donors. Rarefaction indicated that sorted-subset sequencing remained incomplete although depth was large.

The chain uses TRBV2 and TRBJ1-2, with unresolved D. Sequencing used naive CD4+ T cells sorted from blood. The subset is: CD45RA+ positively selected. The sequence was obtained from a man aged 18 to 29 in good health. CDR3 residues: CASHDMNYGYTF. CDR3 DNA sequence: TGTGCCAGCCATGACATGAACTATGGCTACACCTTC.